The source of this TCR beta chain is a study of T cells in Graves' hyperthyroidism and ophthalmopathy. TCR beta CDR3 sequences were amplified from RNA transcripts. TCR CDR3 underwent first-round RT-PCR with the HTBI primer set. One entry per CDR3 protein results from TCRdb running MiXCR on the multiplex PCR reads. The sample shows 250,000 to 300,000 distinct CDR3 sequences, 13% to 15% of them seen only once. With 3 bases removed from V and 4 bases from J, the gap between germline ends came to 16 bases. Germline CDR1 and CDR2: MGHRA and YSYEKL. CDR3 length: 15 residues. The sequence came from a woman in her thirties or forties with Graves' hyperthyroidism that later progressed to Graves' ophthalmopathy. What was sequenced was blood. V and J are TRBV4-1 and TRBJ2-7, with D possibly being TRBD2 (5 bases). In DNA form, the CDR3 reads TGCGCCAGCAGCCACCGGGTTTCGGGAACTTACGAGCAGTACTTC. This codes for CASSHRVSGTYEQYF.